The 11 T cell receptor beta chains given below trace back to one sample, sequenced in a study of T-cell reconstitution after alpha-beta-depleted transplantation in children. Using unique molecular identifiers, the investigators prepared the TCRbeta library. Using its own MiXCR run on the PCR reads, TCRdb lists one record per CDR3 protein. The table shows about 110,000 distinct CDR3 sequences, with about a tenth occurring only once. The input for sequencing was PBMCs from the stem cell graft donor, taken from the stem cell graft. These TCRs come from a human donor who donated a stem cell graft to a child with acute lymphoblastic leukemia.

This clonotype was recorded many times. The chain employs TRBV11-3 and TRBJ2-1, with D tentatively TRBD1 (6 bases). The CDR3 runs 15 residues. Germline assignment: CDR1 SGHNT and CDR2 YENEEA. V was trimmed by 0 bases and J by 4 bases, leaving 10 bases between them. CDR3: CASSLDPGQYNEQFF. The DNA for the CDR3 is TGTGCCAGCAGCTTAGATCCTGGACAGTACAATGAGCAGTTCTTC.

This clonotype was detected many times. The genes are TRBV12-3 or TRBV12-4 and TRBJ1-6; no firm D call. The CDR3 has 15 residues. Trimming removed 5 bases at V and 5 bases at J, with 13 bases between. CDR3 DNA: TGTGCCAGCAGTCCCACAGTGGCCGATAATTCACCCCTCCACTTT. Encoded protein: CASSPTVADNSPLHF.

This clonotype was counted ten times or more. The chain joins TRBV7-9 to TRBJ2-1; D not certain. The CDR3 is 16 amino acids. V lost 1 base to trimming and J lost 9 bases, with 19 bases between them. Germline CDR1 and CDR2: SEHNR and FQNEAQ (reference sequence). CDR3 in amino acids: CASSLEKSLGSGEQFF. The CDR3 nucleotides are TGTGCCAGCAGCTTAGAGAAGAGTCTAGGCAGTGGTGAGCAGTTCTTC.

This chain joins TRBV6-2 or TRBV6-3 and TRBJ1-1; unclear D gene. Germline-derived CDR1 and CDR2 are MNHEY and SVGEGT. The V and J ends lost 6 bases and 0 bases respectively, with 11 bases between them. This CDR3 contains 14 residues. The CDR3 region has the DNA TGTGCCAGCAGGCTCGTCAACTTGAACACTGAAGCTTTCTTT. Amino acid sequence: CASRLVNLNTEAFF.

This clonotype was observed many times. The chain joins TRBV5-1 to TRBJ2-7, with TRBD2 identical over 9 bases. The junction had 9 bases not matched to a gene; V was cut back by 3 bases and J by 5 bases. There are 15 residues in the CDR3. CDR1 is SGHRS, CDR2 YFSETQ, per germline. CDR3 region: CASSSIAGVRNEQYF. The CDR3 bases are TGCGCCAGCAGCTCTATAGCGGGAGTAAGAAACGAGCAGTACTTC.

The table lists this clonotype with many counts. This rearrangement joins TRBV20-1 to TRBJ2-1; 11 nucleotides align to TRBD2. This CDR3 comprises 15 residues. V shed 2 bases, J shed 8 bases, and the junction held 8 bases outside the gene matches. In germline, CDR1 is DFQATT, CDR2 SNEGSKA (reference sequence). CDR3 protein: CSARPTSGSFDEQFF. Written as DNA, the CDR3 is TGCAGTGCTAGACCAACTAGCGGGAGTTTTGATGAGCAGTTCTTC.

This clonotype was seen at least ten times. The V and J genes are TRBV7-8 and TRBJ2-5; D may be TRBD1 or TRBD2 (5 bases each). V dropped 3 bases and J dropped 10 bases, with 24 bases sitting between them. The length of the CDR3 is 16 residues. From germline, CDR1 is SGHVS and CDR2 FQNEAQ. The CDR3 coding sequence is TGTGCCAGCAGCTTTTCTAGGACACGCCACGGAGAGGGCCAGTACTTC. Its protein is CASSFSRTRHGEGQYF.

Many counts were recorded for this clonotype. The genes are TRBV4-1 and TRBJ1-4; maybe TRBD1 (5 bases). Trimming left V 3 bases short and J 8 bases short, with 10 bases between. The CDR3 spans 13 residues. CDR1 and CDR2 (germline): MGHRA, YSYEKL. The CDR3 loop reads CASSHTPGEKLFF. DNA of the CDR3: TGCGCCAGCAGCCATACTCCAGGGGAAAAACTGTTTTTT.

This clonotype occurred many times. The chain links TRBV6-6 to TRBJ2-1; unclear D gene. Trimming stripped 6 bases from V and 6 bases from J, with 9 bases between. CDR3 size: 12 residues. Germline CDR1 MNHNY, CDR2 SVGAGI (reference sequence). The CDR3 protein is CASSKHRNEQFF. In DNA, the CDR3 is TGTGCCAGCAGCAAGCATCGCAATGAGCAGTTCTTC.

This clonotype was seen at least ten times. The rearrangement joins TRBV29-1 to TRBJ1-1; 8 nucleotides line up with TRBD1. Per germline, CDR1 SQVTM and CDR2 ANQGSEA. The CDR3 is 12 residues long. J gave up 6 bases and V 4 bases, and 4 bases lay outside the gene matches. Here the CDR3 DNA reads TGCAGCGTTGGGACAGGGATACCTGAAGCTTTCTTT. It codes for CSVGTGIPEAFF.

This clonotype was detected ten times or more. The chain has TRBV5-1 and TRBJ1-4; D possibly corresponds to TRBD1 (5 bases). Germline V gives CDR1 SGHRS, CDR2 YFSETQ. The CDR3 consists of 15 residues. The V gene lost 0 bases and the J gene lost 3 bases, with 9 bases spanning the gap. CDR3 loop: CASSLVQGANEKLFF. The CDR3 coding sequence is TGCGCCAGCAGCTTGGTGCAGGGAGCTAATGAAAAACTGTTTTTT.